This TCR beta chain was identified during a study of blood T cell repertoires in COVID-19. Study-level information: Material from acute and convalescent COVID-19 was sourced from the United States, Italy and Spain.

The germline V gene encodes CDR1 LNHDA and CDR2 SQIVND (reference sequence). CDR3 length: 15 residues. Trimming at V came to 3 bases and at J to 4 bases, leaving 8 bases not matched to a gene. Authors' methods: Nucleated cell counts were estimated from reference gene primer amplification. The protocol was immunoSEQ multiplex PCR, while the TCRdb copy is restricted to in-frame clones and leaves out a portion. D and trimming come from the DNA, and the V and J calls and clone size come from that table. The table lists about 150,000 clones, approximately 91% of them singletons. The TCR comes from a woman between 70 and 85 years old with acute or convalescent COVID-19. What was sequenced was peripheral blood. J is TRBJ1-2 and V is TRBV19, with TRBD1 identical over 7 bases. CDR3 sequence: CASSIGTGASYGYTF. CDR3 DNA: TGTGCCAGTAGTATCGGCACAGGGGCTAGCTATGGCTACACCTTC.